This TCR beta chain was identified in a study of shared clonotypes between healthy human individuals. The authors loaded about 200 ng DNA, about 30,000 T cell genomes, into sorted-subset replicate PCRs. TCRdb keeps only in-frame clones here, not all; method: immunoSEQ multiplex PCR. Altogether about 1,800,000 clones are present, over 85% being singletons, with the ten largest covering around 1.2%. Terminally differentiated effector memory CD45RA+ cells were excluded from the naive CD8 cells, which were CD45RO-negative and positively selected for CCR7. There were no recent acute infections or vaccinations among the donors, who were healthy HIV-negative adults. CDR1 is SGDLS and CDR2 is YYNGEE in the germline V gene. This CDR3 contains 13 residues. V was trimmed by 3 bases and J by 5 bases, leaving 12 bases between them.

The V call is TRBV9, the J call TRBJ2-7; no reliable D call. The clonotype was recovered from a man between 18 and 29 years old in good health. Sequenced sample: naive CD8+ T cells sorted from blood. CDR3 sequence reads: CASSALGFDEQYF. CDR3 sequence (DNA): TGTGCCAGCAGCGCCCTGGGGTTTGACGAGCAGTACTTC.